The next 27 T cell receptor beta chains were all read from a single sample in a study of blood T cell repertoires in COVID-19. Generated by immunoSEQ multiplex PCR, the TCRdb table keeps only in-frame clones and is missing some. The sample has about 82,000 clones, roughly 78% seen once. Sequencing used peripheral blood. The receptors come from a man aged 60 to 69 with COVID-19, enrolled during active disease.

The gene calls are TRBV15 and TRBJ1-2; D remains unclear. V was cut by 0 bases and J by 7 bases, with 15 bases left in between. The V gene's germline CDR1 is LNHNV and CDR2 YYDKDF (reference sequence). The length of the CDR3 is 15 residues. CDR3 bases: TGTGCCACCAGCAGAGACCCCGACCCGGCGGGTGGCTACACCTTC. Translation gives CATSRDPDPAGGYTF.

The J gene is TRBJ2-3, the V gene TRBV14; 8 positions agree with TRBD2. The CDR3 length is 16 residues. The trim removed 1 base at V and 1 base at J, leaving 4 bases unmatched. Germline lookup yields CDR1 SGHDN and CDR2 FVKESK. Here the CDR3 DNA reads TGTGCCAGCAGCCAAGGGATAGCGGGGCGCACAGATACGCAGTATTTT. Encoded protein: CASSQGIAGRTDTQYF.

This clone was found once. This chain joins TRBV4-2 and TRBJ2-7; the match to TRBD2 covers 10 bases. Germline CDR1 reads LGHNA; CDR2 reads YNFKEQ. The CDR3 runs 16 residues. The ends lost 0 bases at V and 2 bases at J; junction bases unmatched: 4. CDR3 residues: CASSQERAGGAYEQYF. In DNA, the CDR3 is TGTGCCAGCAGCCAAGAAAGAGCGGGAGGGGCCTACGAGCAGTACTTC.

The V call is TRBV2, the J call TRBJ2-3; TRBD2 is a possible D gene (5 bases). The CDR3 extends over 13 amino acids. Germline lookup yields CDR1 SNHLY and CDR2 FYNNEI. The V and J ends lost 8 bases and 2 bases respectively, with 11 bases between them. CDR3 sequence reads: CASAKRLTDTQYF. CDR3 bases: TGTGCCAGCGCGAAGCGGCTCACAGATACGCAGTATTTT.

The gene calls are TRBV7-2 and TRBJ2-1, with TRBD2 matching 10 bases. Germline lookup yields CDR1 SGHTA and CDR2 FQGNSA. J lost 0 bases, V lost 1 base, and 6 bases had no gene match. CDR3 length: 18 amino acids. CDR3 region: CASSLDSGGIPSYNEQFF. The CDR3 bases are TGTGCCAGCAGCTTAGATAGCGGGGGGATCCCCTCCTACAATGAGCAGTTCTTC.

The V call is TRBV14, the J call TRBJ1-5; TRBD1 aligns across 7 bases. V lost 11 bases and J lost 2; bases outside the gene matches: 9. The CDR3 length is 14 residues. Germline V gives CDR1 SGHDN, CDR2 FVKESK. This CDR3 reads CAGPTGAGNQPQHF. The CDR3 DNA sequence: TGTGCCGGACCCACAGGGGCGGGCAATCAGCCCCAGCATTTT.

The CDR3 loop reads CSVLDRQGEIRNTIYF. In nucleotides, the CDR3 is TGCAGCGTTCTGGACCGACAGGGGGAAATCAGGAACACCATATATTTT. J is TRBJ1-3 and V is TRBV29-1; 9 positions match TRBD1. J was trimmed by 7 bases and V by 5 bases; bases with no gene match: 15. The CDR3 has 16 amino acids. Germline CDR1 SQVTM, CDR2 ANQGSEA.

This clone was recorded once. The V and J genes are TRBV7-9 and TRBJ2-6; TRBD2 matches 11 bases. The V gene's germline CDR1 is SEHNR and CDR2 FQNEAQ (reference sequence). V lost 6 bases to trimming and J lost 1 base; unmatched junction nucleotides: 11. The CDR3 runs 19 residues. DNA of the CDR3: TGTGCCAGCAGAAACGGGGTCCTAGCGGGAGGTTCTGGGGCCAACGTCCTGACTTTC. It yields the protein CASRNGVLAGGSGANVLTF.

The V gene is TRBV18, the J gene TRBJ1-2, with 11 bases that match TRBD1. The trim removed 6 bases at V and 1 base at J, leaving 10 bases unmatched. This CDR3 region has 17 residues. Germline assignment: CDR1 KGHSH and CDR2 LQKENI. Here the CDR3 reads CASSLTGQGANNYGYTF. The DNA for the CDR3 is TGTGCCAGCTCCCTCACTGGACAGGGGGCGAATAACTATGGCTACACCTTC.

V is TRBV18 and J is TRBJ1-1; no clear D. From germline, CDR1 is KGHSH and CDR2 LQKENI. The V end was cut by 2 bases, the J end by 0 bases, with 10 bases between. CDR3 length equals 15 residues. In DNA form, the CDR3 reads TGTGCCAGCTCACCAGGTGGTTACATGAACACTGAAGCTTTCTTT. Translating gives CASSPGGYMNTEAFF.

There are a few counts of this clone. The chain couples TRBV21-1 to TRBJ2-3; the DNA was not compared with TRBD2, the D call given in the table. TRBV21-1 is a recognized pseudogene. The CDR3 has 15 residues. In DNA form, the CDR3 reads TGTGCCAGCAGTAAAAAAGTGGGCGGGGCAGATACGCAGTATTTT. Its protein is CASSKKVGGADTQYF.

This sequence joins TRBV2 and TRBJ2-7, with a weak D call TRBD2 (5 bases). Trimming removed 6 bases from V and 2 bases from J, with 23 bases in between. The germline CDR1 and CDR2 sequences are SNHLY and FYNNEI. The CDR3 has 17 amino acids. CDR3 protein: CASSAKIIARRTYEQYF. The CDR3 DNA reads as TGTGCCAGCAGCGCAAAAATTATAGCGCGTCGTACCTACGAGCAGTACTTC.

The rearrangement links TRBV29-1 to TRBJ2-2; D not certain. CDR3 length equals 11 residues. Trimming pared 5 bases from V and 7 bases from J, leaving 8 bases between. Germline CDR1 reads SQVTM; CDR2 reads ANQGSEA. The CDR3: CSVSYYGELFF. DNA of the CDR3: TGCAGCGTTAGTTACTACGGGGAGCTGTTTTTT.

CDR3 in DNA: TGTGCCAGCAGCCAATCCGGGGAGTGGACTAATGAAAAACTGTTTTTT. Encoded protein: CASSQSGEWTNEKLFF. The J gene is TRBJ1-4, the V gene TRBV16; D unclear. With 0 bases removed from V and 2 bases from J, the gap between germline ends came to 10 bases. Germline V gene lookup returns CDR1 KGHSY and CDR2 FQNENV. This CDR3 is built from 16 residues.

The chain has TRBV18 and TRBJ1-1; D possibly corresponds to TRBD1 (5 bases). V dropped 5 bases and J dropped 4 bases, with 14 bases sitting between them. Germline V gives CDR1 KGHSH, CDR2 LQKENI. There are 14 residues in the CDR3. The DNA for the CDR3 is TGTGCCAGCTCAACCACCGACAGCGTCACTGAAGCTTTCTTT. It encodes CASSTTDSVTEAFF.

The chain has TRBV6-5 and TRBJ1-1; D is ambiguous. This CDR3 comprises 13 residues. The ends were cut back, 5 bases at V and 5 bases at J, with 12 bases in the middle. The germline V gene has CDR1 MNHEY and CDR2 SVGAGI. The DNA of the CDR3 is TGTGCCAGCAGTCCTCCAATAGTAACTGAAGCTTTCTTT. It yields the protein CASSPPIVTEAFF.

This clone was picked up a small number of times. This chain connects TRBV5-1 to TRBJ2-2; a weak D match, TRBD1 (5 bases). The CDR3 length is 13 residues. CDR1 and CDR2 (germline): SGHRS, YFSETQ. The V gene lost 3 bases and the J gene lost 5 bases, with 8 bases spanning the gap. The CDR3 is CASSWGGTGELFF. The CDR3, as DNA: TGCGCCAGCAGCTGGGGCGGAACCGGGGAGCTGTTTTTT.

The rearrangement joins TRBV7-3 to TRBJ2-3; 10 nucleotides agree with TRBD2. Trimming cost V 5 bases and J 4 bases; bases outside gene matches: 9. The CDR3 has 16 amino acids. Per germline, CDR1 SGHTA and CDR2 FQGTGA. CDR3 nucleotide sequence: TGTGCCAGCAGCCCCAGTAGCGGGAGGCCCGCAGATACGCAGTATTTT. This sequence encodes CASSPSSGRPADTQYF.

The J gene is TRBJ2-4, the V gene TRBV6-5; TRBD1 aligns across 7 bases. This CDR3 has 15 residues. Germline CDR1 and CDR2: MNHEY and SVGAGI. V shed 4 bases and J 2 bases; nucleotides not matched to a gene: 5. The CDR3 protein is CASSSTGVTKNIQYF. The DNA for the CDR3 is TGTGCCAGCAGTTCTACAGGGGTGACCAAAAACATTCAGTACTTC.

This chain connects TRBV25-1 to TRBJ2-7; TRBD2 matches at 13 bases. The CDR3 is made up of 18 amino acids. V gave up 1 base and J gave up 2 bases; unmatched junction bases: 8. Germline CDR1 MGHDK, CDR2 SYGVNS. The DNA for the CDR3 is TGTGCCAGCAGTGAATCTAGGACTAGCGGGAGACCCCCCTACGAGCAGTACTTC. As protein: CASSESRTSGRPPYEQYF.

This clone was picked up a small number of times. The V gene is TRBV5-4, the J gene TRBJ2-7; TRBD1 matches 8 bases. With 3 bases clipped from V and 7 bases from J, the junction kept 6 bases outside the gene matches. Germline-derived CDR1 and CDR2 are SGHNT and YYREEE (reference sequence). This CDR3 has 13 residues. CDR3 sequence reads: CASSSRQGLEQYF. CDR3 DNA sequence: TGTGCCAGCAGCTCCAGACAGGGGTTAGAGCAGTACTTC. Looking up the rest from reference TRBV5-4 and TRBJ2-7 gives the full variable domain: ETGVTQSPTHLIKTRGQQVTLRCSSQSGHNTVSWYQQALGQGPQFIFQYYREEENGRGNFPPRFSGLQFPNYSSELNVNALELDDSALYLCASSSRQGLEQYFGPGTRLTVT.

V and J are TRBV6-1 and TRBJ2-3; 7 bases fit TRBD1. This CDR3 comprises 15 residues. The ends lost 5 bases at V and 1 base at J; junction bases unmatched: 6. The V gene's germline CDR1 is MNHNS and CDR2 SASEGT. The CDR3 loop reads CASSPRGGGTDTQYF. CDR3 DNA: TGTGCCAGCAGTCCTAGAGGGGGCGGCACAGATACGCAGTATTTT.

V gene TRBV6-6 combines with J gene TRBJ2-3, with a tentative D call TRBD2 (5 bases). V was clipped by 8 bases and J by 1 base, with 16 bases between them. The CDR3 has 15 residues. Germline V gives CDR1 MNHNY, CDR2 SVGAGI (reference sequence). The CDR3 reads CASVAPGKGTDTQYF. CDR3 nucleotides: TGTGCCAGCGTCGCGCCGGGGAAGGGCACAGATACGCAGTATTTT.

The chain carries TRBV6-1 and TRBJ1-5, with 8 bases aligning to TRBD1. V lost 4 bases, J lost 4 bases, and 9 bases stayed unmatched. Germline-derived CDR1 and CDR2 are MNHNS and SASEGT. The CDR3 is 16 amino acids. CDR3 coding DNA: TGTGCCAGCAGTGCGACAGGGGCACTTGGAAATCAGCCCCAGCATTTT. Encoded protein: CASSATGALGNQPQHF.

The J gene is TRBJ1-5, the V gene TRBV3-1 (or the pseudogene TRBV3-2); the match to TRBD1 covers 9 bases. The ends lost 6 bases at V and 10 bases at J; junction bases unmatched: 10. In germline, CDR1 is LGHDT, CDR2 YNNKEL (reference sequence). This CDR3 spans 14 amino acids. The chain's CDR3 is CASSPGQGTSPQHF. DNA for the CDR3: TGTGCCAGCAGTCCAGGACAGGGGACGTCACCCCAGCATTTT.

The chain links TRBV6-2 or TRBV6-3 to TRBJ1-5; no firm D call. V was pared by 5 bases and J by 2 bases, with 16 bases between. This CDR3 has 16 residues. Per germline, CDR1 MNHEY and CDR2 SVGEGT. The CDR3: CASSTQISGGNQPQHF. The CDR3 DNA is TGTGCCAGCAGTACCCAGATCTCAGGCGGCAATCAGCCCCAGCATTTT.

The gene calls are TRBV7-2 and TRBJ2-7, with 12 bases aligning to TRBD2. Germline CDR1 is SGHTA and CDR2 is FQGNSA. The CDR3 runs 17 residues. The J segment lost 4 bases and the V segment lost 1 base, leaving 8 bases of the junction unmatched. For the CDR3, the DNA is TGTGCCAGCAGCTTAGTGGCTAGCGGGAGGGCCGGATACGAGCAGTACTTC. Encoded protein: CASSLVASGRAGYEQYF.